These 11 T cell receptor beta chains came from one sample sequenced in a study of metastatic and nonmetastatic thyroid tumors. TCRdb recomputed clones from the PCR reads via MiXCR. Of some 17,000 clones listed, less than 40% were seen once; the top ten hold 17%. Ahead of thyroid surgery, no patient had received treatment of any kind. The specimen was tumor tissue. These receptors were collected from a female donor with papillary thyroid cancer or a benign thyroid nodule (not recorded which). Some clones in this sample may be carry-over from other donors' samples.

This chain links TRBV11-2 with TRBJ2-7, with D possibly being TRBD2 (6 bases). Germline loops: CDR1 SGHAT, CDR2 FQNNGV. This CDR3 has 14 residues. V lost 2 bases and J 6 bases, leaving 14 bases between the germline ends. CDR3 region: CASSLREAGREQYF. The CDR3 coding sequence is TGTGCCAGCAGCTTAAGAGAGGCGGGGCGCGAGCAGTACTTC. The full variable domain, its missing parts supplied by reference TRBV11-2 and TRBJ2-7, is EAGVAQSPRYKIIEKRQSVAFWCNPISGHATLYWYQQILGQGPKLLIQFQNNGVVDDSQLPKDRFSAERLKGVDSTLKIQPAKLEDSAVYLCASSLREAGREQYFGPGTRLTVT.

The CDR3 region is CASSLGTSGRKQYF. The CDR3 DNA reads as TGTGCCAGCAGCTTGGGGACTAGCGGGAGGAAGCAGTACTTC. The chain links TRBV7-9 to TRBJ2-7; TRBD2 agrees at 15 bases. Germline assignment: CDR1 SEHNR and CDR2 FQNEAQ (reference sequence). Unmatched junction bases numbered 2, after V lost 3 bases and J lost 8 bases. The CDR3 covers 14 residues.

Points on this clone: The same CDR3 arises from other DNA sequences in this sample as well. The V gene is TRBV6-1, the J gene TRBJ1-2, with D possibly being TRBD1 (5 bases). CDR3 length: 13 amino acids. Germline V lookup: CDR1 MNHNS, CDR2 SASEGT. Trimming removed 7 bases from V and 8 bases from J, with 17 bases in between. CDR3 sequence (DNA): TGTGCCAGCACCCCTAGGGGACTAGGGGGCTACACCTTC. It codes for CASTPRGLGGYTF.

This clone was counted only a few times. V and J are TRBV10-3 and TRBJ2-7; 10 bases are shared with TRBD2. The germline gives CDR1 ENHRY, CDR2 SYGVKD. J lost 4 bases, V lost 3 bases, and 6 bases had no gene match. The CDR3 has 15 amino acids. CDR3 sequence: CAISDPGLAEYEQYV. In nucleotides, the CDR3 is TGTGCCATCAGTGACCCCGGACTAGCGGAATACGAGCAGTACGTC.

This clone was counted many times. The chain uses TRBV28 and TRBJ2-6; D is perhaps TRBD1 (6 bases). CDR1 is MDHEN, CDR2 SYDVKM, per germline. The V end lost 7 bases, the J end lost 2 bases, and 12 bases lay between the germline ends. CDR3 length: 15 residues. For the CDR3, the DNA is TGTGCCAGCACTACCGCAGGGGCTGGGGCCAACGTCCTGACTTTC. Amino acid sequence: CASTTAGAGANVLTF.

The genes are TRBV28 and TRBJ1-1; D is unclear. This CDR3 is built from 13 residues. Trimming cost V 9 bases and J 1 base, with 12 bases left between them. In germline, CDR1 is MDHEN, CDR2 SYDVKM. The CDR3 protein is CASYPGWNTEAFF. In DNA form, the CDR3 reads TGTGCCAGTTACCCCGGTTGGAACACTGAAGCTTTCTTT.

This clone was observed a few times. The chain carries TRBV6-1 and TRBJ1-2; D is unclear. The CDR3 covers 16 residues. Germline assignment: CDR1 MNHNS and CDR2 SASEGT. V was cut by 0 bases and J by 6 bases, with 17 bases left in between. The CDR3 sequence: CASSEASDKGLDGYTF. The CDR3 DNA is TGTGCCAGCAGTGAAGCGTCCGACAAGGGCCTCGATGGCTACACCTTC.

This clone has only one observation. This rearrangement joins TRBV5-8 to TRBJ2-3; D is ambiguous. The CDR3 loop spans 13 amino acids. Germline CDR1 is SGHTS and CDR2 is YDEGEE. CDR3 loop: CADGRAHTDTQYF. The CDR3 nucleotides read TGTGCAGACGGTAGGGCCCACACAGATACGCAGTATTTT. Full variable domain (remainder filled in from reference TRBV5-8 and TRBJ2-3): EAGVTQSPTHLIKTRGQQATLRCSPISGHTSVYWYQQALGLGLQFLLWYDEGEERNRGNFPPRFSGRQFPNYSSELNVNALELEDSALYLCADGRAHTDTQYFGPGTRLTVL.

Judged by abundance, this clone is medium-sized. The chain employs TRBV2 and TRBJ2-7; 16 bases align to TRBD2. Germline loops: CDR1 SNHLY, CDR2 FYNNEI. This CDR3 is built from 16 residues. V gave up 4 bases and J gave up 6 bases; unmatched junction bases: 6. CDR3 sequence: CASSGGLAGGVFEQYF. The CDR3 bases are TGTGCCAGCAGTGGGGGACTAGCGGGAGGGGTGTTCGAGCAGTACTTC.

V and J are TRBV6-1 and TRBJ1-2; TRBD1 agrees at 9 bases. The CDR3 loop spans 15 amino acids. V dropped 6 bases and J dropped 3; count of bases not matched to a gene: 8. The V gene's germline CDR1 is MNHNS and CDR2 SASEGT. The CDR3 loop is CASRTIRDRDYGYTF. CDR3 bases: TGTGCCAGCAGAACAATCCGGGACAGGGACTATGGCTACACCTTC.

The chain uses TRBV2 and TRBJ2-1; 11 bases match TRBD2. CDR3 length: 15 residues. V trimming: 3 bases; J trimming: 12 bases; junction bases outside the gene matches: 10. Germline V gives CDR1 SNHLY, CDR2 FYNNEI. CDR3 bases: TGTGCCAGCAGTGACGGGTTAGCGGGAGGGACGGGGCAGTTCTTC. As protein: CASSDGLAGGTGQFF.